This is a list of T cell receptor beta chains from one sample in a study of cytomegalovirus exposure and HLA in healthy donors. Clones were sequenced by immunoSEQ multiplex PCR, and TCRdb holds only the in-frame ones, with some missing. This table lists 200,000 or so clones. Sequenced material: PBMCs. These receptors all come from a girl aged 2-10 years in good health and CMV-seropositive. CDR3s include the opening cysteine and the closing phenylalanine or tryptophan. The D gene is left open where the match is weak.

>TRBV2|TRBJ1-1|TRBD1
CASKGADILNTEAFF
TGTGCCAGCAAGGGGGCGGACATTTTGAACACTGAAGCTTTCTTT
>TRBV27|TRBJ1-5|TRBD1
CASSLRDSNQPQHF
TGTGCCAGCAGTTTAAGGGACAGTAATCAGCCCCAGCATTTT
>TRBV4-1|TRBJ2-3|TRBD2
CASSRTSGSTDTQYF
TGCGCCAGCAGCCGGACTAGCGGGAGCACAGATACGCAGTATTTT
>TRBV5-1|TRBJ2-1|-
CASSMAASGLYNEQFF
TGCGCCAGCAGCATGGCAGCTTCCGGACTCTACAATGAGCAGTTCTTC
>TRBV4-1|TRBJ2-7|TRBD2
CASSPGVESILGPSGYEQYF
TGCGCCAGCAGCCCAGGGGTCGAATCGATATTGGGGCCTAGCGGGTACGAGCAGTACTTC
>TRBV27|TRBJ1-1|-
CASSLYRGDTEAFF
TGTGCCAGCAGTTTATATCGGGGGGACACTGAAGCTTTCTTT
>TRBV6-1|TRBJ2-2|TRBD1
CASDRANTGELFF
TGTGCCTCGGACAGGGCGAACACCGGGGAGCTGTTTTTT
>TRBV19|TRBJ1-6|TRBD1
CASSMDRGNSPLHF
TGTGCCAGTAGTATGGACAGGGGCAATTCACCCCTCCACTTT
>TRBV29-1|TRBJ2-1|TRBD2
CSVANRQAGGQFF
TGCAGCGTGGCTAATAGGCAAGCGGGAGGGCAGTTCTTC
>TRBV28|TRBJ2-7|TRBD1
CASSLSQGAYEQYF
TGTGCCAGCAGTTTATCGCAGGGGGCCTACGAGCAGTACTTC
>TRBV6-4|TRBJ1-1|-
CASSDSAQGNTEAFF
TGTGCCAGCAGTGACTCTGCGCAGGGCAACACTGAAGCTTTCTTT
>TRBV28|TRBJ2-2|TRBD1
CASGGTTGELFF
TGTGCCTCAGGGGGAACCACCGGGGAGCTGTTTTTT
>TRBV27|TRBJ2-2|-
CASSWGLGNTGELFF
TGTGCCAGCAGTTGGGGACTTGGAAACACCGGGGAGCTGTTTTTT
>TRBV30|TRBJ2-3|-
CAWSPGDTDTQYF
TGTGCCTGGAGCCCCGGGGACACAGATACGCAGTATTTT
>TRBV18|TRBJ2-5|TRBD1
CASSQQGAADGETQYF
TGTGCCAGCTCCCAGCAGGGGGCGGCGGACGGAGAGACCCAGTACTTC
>TRBV27|TRBJ2-1|-
CASSLSALAEPYTEQFF
TGTGCCAGCAGTTTATCAGCTTTAGCGGAACCTTACACTGAGCAGTTCTTC
>TRBV19|TRBJ1-1|-
CASKGIGTEAFF
TGTGCCAGTAAGGGGATTGGGACTGAAGCTTTCTTT
>TRBV18|TRBJ2-7|-
CASSPGGSSYEQYF
TGTGCCAGCTCACCGGGGGGTAGCTCCTACGAGCAGTACTTC
>TRBV7-2|TRBJ2-2|TRBD2
CASKLAVQGGAGELFF
TGTGCCAGTAAACTAGCGGTCCAGGGAGGGGCCGGGGAGCTGTTTTTT
>TRBV29-1|TRBJ1-2|-
CSVVPPQAWRYYGYTF
TGCAGCGTTGTGCCCCCTCAGGCTTGGAGGTACTATGGCTACACCTTC
>TRBV28|TRBJ2-4|TRBD1
CASSSGTGGNIQYF
TGTGCCAGCAGTTCCGGGACAGGGGGAAACATTCAGTACTTC
>TRBV15|TRBJ2-2|-
CATSRDLGLIGELFF
TGTGCCACCAGCAGAGATCTCGGGTTAATCGGGGAGCTGTTTTTT
>TRBV9|TRBJ1-4|TRBD1
CASSEGAGDEKLFF
TGTGCCAGCAGCGAGGGGGCAGGGGATGAAAAACTGTTTTTT
>TRBV28|TRBJ1-5|TRBD1
CASRTGGGQPQHF
TGTGCCAGCAGAACAGGGGGCGGCCAGCCCCAGCATTTT
>TRBV7-2|TRBJ2-3|TRBD2
CASSPSGRRADTQYF
TGTGCCAGCAGCCCGAGCGGGAGGAGGGCAGATACGCAGTATTTT
>TRBV4-1|TRBJ2-1|TRBD2
CASSQDPSLAGKRNEQFF
TGCGCCAGCAGCCAAGATCCCTCCCTAGCGGGAAAGCGGAATGAGCAGTTCTTC
>TRBV18|TRBJ1-3|-
CASSSYRASGNTIYF
TGTGCCAGCTCATCCTACAGGGCCTCTGGAAACACCATATATTTT
>TRBV7-9|TRBJ2-7|-
CASSLGRSSYEQYF
TGTGCCAGCAGCTTAGGGCGGTCCTCCTACGAGCAGTACTTC
>TRBV10-3|TRBJ1-3|-
CAISEGGAPGNTIYF
TGTGCCATCAGTGAAGGGGGGGCCCCAGGAAACACCATATATTTT
>TRBV5-8|TRBJ1-5|TRBD1
CASDRGNQPQHF
TGTGCCAGCGACAGGGGCAATCAGCCCCAGCATTTT
>TRBV30|TRBJ2-3|-
CAWSVLSGEILGITDTQYF
TGTGCCTGGAGTGTACTTAGCGGAGAGATATTAGGGATCACAGATACGCAGTATTTT
>TRBV18|TRBJ1-4|-
CASSPPRGVTNEKLFF
TGTGCCAGCTCACCGCCGCGGGGGGTGACTAATGAAAAACTGTTTTTT
>TRBV28|TRBJ1-3|TRBD1
CASSTGGSGNTIYF
TGTGCCAGCAGCACAGGGGGCTCTGGAAACACCATATATTTT
>TRBV4-1|TRBJ2-5|-
CASSQEDPGMETQYF
TGCGCCAGCAGCCAAGAAGATCCGGGTATGGAGACCCAGTACTTC
>TRBV13|TRBJ2-3|TRBD1
CASSLYGTGATRDTDTQYF
TGTGCCAGCAGCTTATATGGGACAGGAGCCACAAGGGACACAGATACGCAGTATTTT
>TRBV25-1|TRBJ2-1|TRBD2
CASSEYSLADEQFF
TGTGCCAGCAGTGAATATAGTCTAGCGGATGAGCAGTTCTTC
>TRBV13|TRBJ1-4|TRBD1
CASSLEGGGGQGTTNEKLFF
TGTGCCAGCAGCTTAGAGGGCGGGGGGGGACAGGGGACAACTAATGAAAAACTGTTTTTT
>TRBV2|TRBJ1-1|TRBD1
CASRGVQGTTEAFF
TGTGCCAGCAGAGGGGTACAGGGGACCACTGAAGCTTTCTTT
>TRBV5-1|TRBJ2-7|TRBD2
CASSLALADSYEQYF
TGCGCCAGCAGCTTGGCCCTAGCGGACTCCTACGAGCAGTACTTC
>TRBV6-6|TRBJ2-5|-
CASRTPQETQYF
TGTGCCAGTAGGACACCACAAGAGACCCAGTACTTC
>TRBV19|TRBJ1-5|-
CASTPADSNQPQHF
TGTGCCAGTACCCCAGCGGATAGCAATCAGCCCCAGCATTTT
>TRBV28|TRBJ2-4|TRBD1
CASRDGQGGSRTYF
TGTGCCAGCAGAGACGGACAGGGGGGTTCACGTACGTACTTC
>TRBV6-1|TRBJ1-1|-
CASSDAGGQTEAFF
TGTGCCAGCAGTGACGCGGGAGGGCAGACAGAAGCTTTCTTT
>TRBV7-9|TRBJ2-2|TRBD2
CASSPSGRRAGELFF
TGTGCCAGCAGCCCCAGCGGGAGGAGAGCCGGGGAGCTGTTTTTT
>TRBV7-3|TRBJ2-7|TRBD1
CASSPGTGVIYEQYF
TGTGCCAGCAGCCCCGGGACAGGGGTGATTTACGAGCAGTACTTC
>TRBV7-9|TRBJ2-1|-
CASSLGRSYNEQFF
TGTGCCAGCAGTCTTGGCAGGTCCTACAATGAGCAGTTCTTC